This TCR beta chain comes out of a study of T-cell reconstitution after alpha-beta-depleted transplantation in children. As concerns this clonotype: The antigen remains undetermined. A much more abundant neighbour one base away suggests this may be a read error.

The CDR3 runs to 11 residues. The V gene's germline CDR1 is MGHRA and CDR2 YSYEKL. General study results and limits: As was reported, about two months after transplant, alpha-beta T cells came from several hundred expanded graft clones.

Unique molecular identifiers were incorporated when the TCRbeta library was constructed. TCRdb reanalysed the PCR reads using MiXCR and keeps one entry per CDR3 protein. The data hold some 300,000 distinct CDR3 sequences, with over 9.5% observed a single time. The clonotype was recovered from a boy younger than two with acute myeloid leukemia, due to receive a stem cell transplant. Source: PBMCs, taken before TCRalphabeta/CD19-depleted stem cell transplant. The V gene is TRBV4-1, the J gene TRBJ2-5; D is ambiguous. CDR3: CASSQDETQHF. Here the CDR3 DNA reads TGCGCCAGCAGCCAAGATGAGACCCAGCACTTC.